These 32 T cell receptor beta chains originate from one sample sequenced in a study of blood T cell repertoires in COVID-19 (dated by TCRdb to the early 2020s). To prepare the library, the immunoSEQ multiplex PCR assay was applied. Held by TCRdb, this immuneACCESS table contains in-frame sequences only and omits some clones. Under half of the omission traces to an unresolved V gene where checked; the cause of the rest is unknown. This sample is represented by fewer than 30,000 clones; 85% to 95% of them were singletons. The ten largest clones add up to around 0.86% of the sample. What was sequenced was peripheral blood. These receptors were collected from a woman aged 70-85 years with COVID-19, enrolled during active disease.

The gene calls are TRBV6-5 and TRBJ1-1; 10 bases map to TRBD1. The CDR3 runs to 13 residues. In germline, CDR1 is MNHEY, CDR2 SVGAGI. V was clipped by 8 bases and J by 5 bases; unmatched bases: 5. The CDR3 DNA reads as TGTGCCAGCCAGCGGACAGGGGGAACTGAAGCTTTCTTT. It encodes CASQRTGGTEAFF.

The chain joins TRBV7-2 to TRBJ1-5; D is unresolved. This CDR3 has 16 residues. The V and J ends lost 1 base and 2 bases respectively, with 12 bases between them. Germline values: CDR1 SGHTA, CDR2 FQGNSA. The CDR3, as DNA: TGTGCCAGCAGCTTAGGGCGGGGAAGGGGCAATCAGCCCCAGCATTTT. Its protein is CASSLGRGRGNQPQHF.

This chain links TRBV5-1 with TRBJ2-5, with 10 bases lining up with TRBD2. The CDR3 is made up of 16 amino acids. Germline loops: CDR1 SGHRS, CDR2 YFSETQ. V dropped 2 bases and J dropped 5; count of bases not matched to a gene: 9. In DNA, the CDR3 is TGCGCCAGCAGCTTCCAAACTAGCGGGGTGGGGGAGACCCAGTACTTC. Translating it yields CASSFQTSGVGETQYF.

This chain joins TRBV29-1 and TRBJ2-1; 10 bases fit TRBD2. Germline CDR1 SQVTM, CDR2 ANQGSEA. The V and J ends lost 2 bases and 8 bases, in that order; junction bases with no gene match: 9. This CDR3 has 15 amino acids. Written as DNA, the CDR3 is TGCAGCGTTGAACTCCCTAGCGGGAGAAGGGATGAGCAGTTCTTC. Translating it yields CSVELPSGRRDEQFF.

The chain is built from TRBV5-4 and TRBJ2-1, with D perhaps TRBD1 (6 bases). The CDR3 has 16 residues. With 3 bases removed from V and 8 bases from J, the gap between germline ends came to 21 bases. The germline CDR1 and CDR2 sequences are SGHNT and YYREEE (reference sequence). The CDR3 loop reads CASSWPRDTKNDEQFF. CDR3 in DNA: TGTGCCAGCAGCTGGCCCCGGGACACCAAAAACGATGAGCAGTTCTTC.

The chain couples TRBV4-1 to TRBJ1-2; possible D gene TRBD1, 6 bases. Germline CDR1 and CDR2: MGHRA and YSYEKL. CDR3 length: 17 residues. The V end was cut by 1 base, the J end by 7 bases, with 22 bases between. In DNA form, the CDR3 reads TGCGCCAGCAGCCAAGGGATGGTAGGATATCAGGGGTCTGGCTACACCTTC. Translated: CASSQGMVGYQGSGYTF.

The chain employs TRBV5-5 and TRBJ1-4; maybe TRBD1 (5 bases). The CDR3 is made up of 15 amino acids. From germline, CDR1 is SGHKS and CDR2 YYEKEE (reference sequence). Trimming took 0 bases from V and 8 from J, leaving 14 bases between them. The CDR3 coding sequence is TGTGCCAGCAGCTTGGATCCCACAGGCGAGGAAAAACTGTTTTTT. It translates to CASSLDPTGEEKLFF.

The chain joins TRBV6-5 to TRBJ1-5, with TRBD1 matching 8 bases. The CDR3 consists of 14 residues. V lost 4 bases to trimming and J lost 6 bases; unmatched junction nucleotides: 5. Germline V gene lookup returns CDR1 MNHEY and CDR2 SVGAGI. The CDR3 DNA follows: TGTGCCAGCAGTTTACACAGGGGGGTTCAGCCCCAGCATTTT. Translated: CASSLHRGVQPQHF.

The CDR3 DNA sequence: TGTGCCAGTAGTATGGGCCAGAGCTCCTACAATGAGCAGTTCTTC. Its protein product is CASSMGQSSYNEQFF. The V gene is TRBV19, the J gene TRBJ2-1; D is undetermined. V was cut by 3 bases and J by 0 bases, with 9 bases left in between. The CDR3 covers 15 residues. Germline CDR1 reads LNHDA; CDR2 reads SQIVND (reference sequence). Filled out from reference TRBV19 and TRBJ2-1, the complete variable domain reads DGGITQSPKYLFRKEGQNVTLSCEQNLNHDAMYWYRQDPGQGLRLIYYSQIVNDFQKGDIAEGYSVSREKKESFPLTVTSAQKNPTAFYLCASSMGQSSYNEQFFGPGTRLTVL.

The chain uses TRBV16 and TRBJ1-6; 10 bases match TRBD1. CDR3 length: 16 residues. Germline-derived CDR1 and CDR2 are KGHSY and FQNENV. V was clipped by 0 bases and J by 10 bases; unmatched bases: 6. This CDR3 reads CASSQSTGGSGSPLHF. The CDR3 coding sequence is TGTGCCAGCAGCCAATCGACAGGGGGCTCGGGATCACCCCTCCACTTT.

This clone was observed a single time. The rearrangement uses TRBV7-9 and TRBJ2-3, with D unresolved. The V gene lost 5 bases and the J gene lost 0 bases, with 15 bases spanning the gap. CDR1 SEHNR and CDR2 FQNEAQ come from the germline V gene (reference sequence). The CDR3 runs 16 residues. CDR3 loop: CASSLYKSTSTDTQYF. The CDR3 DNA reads TGTGCCAGCAGCCTATATAAATCCACTAGCACAGATACGCAGTATTTT.

The CDR3 DNA is TGTGCCAGCAGCCCCTTAGGGGGCGGGAACGAGCAGTACTTC. This sequence encodes CASSPLGGGNEQYF. The rearrangement uses TRBV25-1 and TRBJ2-7, with a weak D call TRBD1 (7 bases). With 6 bases removed from V and 5 bases from J, the gap between germline ends came to 17 bases. The CDR3 is made up of 14 amino acids. CDR1 is MGHDK, CDR2 SYGVNS, per germline.

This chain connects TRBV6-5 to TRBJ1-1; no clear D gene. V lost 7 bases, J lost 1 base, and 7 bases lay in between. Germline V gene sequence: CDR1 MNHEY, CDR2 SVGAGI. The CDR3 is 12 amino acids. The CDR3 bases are TGTGCCAGCATCGGCGGGAACACTGAAGCTTTCTTT. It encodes CASIGGNTEAFF.

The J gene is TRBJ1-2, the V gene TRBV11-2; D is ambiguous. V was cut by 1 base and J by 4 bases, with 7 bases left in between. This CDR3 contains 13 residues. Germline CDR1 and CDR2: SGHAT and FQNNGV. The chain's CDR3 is CASSLGAAYGYTF. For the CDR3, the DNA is TGTGCCAGCAGCTTAGGGGCTGCCTATGGCTACACCTTC.

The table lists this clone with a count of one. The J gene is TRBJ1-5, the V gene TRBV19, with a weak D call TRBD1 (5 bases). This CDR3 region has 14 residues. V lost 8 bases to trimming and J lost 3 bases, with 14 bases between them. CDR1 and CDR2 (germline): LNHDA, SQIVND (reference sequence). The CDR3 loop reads CASGTGLSNQPQHF. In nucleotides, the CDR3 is TGTGCCAGTGGGACGGGACTGTCCAATCAGCCCCAGCATTTT.

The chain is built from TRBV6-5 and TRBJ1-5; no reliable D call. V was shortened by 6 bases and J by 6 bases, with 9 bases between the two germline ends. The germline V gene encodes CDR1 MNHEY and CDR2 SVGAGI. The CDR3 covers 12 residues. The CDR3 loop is CASSDRGQPQHF. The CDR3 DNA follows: TGTGCCAGCAGCGACCGGGGTCAGCCCCAGCATTTT.

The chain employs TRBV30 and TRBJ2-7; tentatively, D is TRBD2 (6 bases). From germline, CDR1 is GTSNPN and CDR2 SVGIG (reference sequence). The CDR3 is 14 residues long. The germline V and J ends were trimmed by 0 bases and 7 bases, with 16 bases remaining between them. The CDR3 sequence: CAWSVTSIGGEQYF. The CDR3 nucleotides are TGTGCCTGGAGTGTCACTAGCATTGGCGGAGAGCAGTACTTC.

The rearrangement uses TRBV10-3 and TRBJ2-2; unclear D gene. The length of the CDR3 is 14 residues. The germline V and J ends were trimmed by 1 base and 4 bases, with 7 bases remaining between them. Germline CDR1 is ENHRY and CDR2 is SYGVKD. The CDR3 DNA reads TGTGCCATCAGTGAGTATGGCGGCACCGGGGAGCTGTTTTTT. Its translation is CAISEYGGTGELFF.

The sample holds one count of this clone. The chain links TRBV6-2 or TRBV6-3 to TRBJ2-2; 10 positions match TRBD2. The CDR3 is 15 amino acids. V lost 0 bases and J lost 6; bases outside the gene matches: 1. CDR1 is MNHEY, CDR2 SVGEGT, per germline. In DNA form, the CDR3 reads TGTGCCAGCAGTTACTCCACTAGCGGGGCCGGGGAGCTGTTTTTT. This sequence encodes CASSYSTSGAGELFF.

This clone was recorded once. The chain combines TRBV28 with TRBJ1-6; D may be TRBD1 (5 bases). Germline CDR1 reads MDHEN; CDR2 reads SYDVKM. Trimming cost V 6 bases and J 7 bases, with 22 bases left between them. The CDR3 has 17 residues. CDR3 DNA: TGTGCCAGCAGCCTCAGAAGTGGTGGGGCCTGGAATTCACCCCTCCACTTT. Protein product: CASSLRSGGAWNSPLHF.

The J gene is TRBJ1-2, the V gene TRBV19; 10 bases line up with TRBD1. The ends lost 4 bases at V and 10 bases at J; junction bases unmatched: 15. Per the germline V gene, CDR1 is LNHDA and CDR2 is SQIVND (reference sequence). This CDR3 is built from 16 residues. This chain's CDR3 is CASSTLTSGTGAAYTF. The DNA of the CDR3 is TGTGCCAGTAGTACCCTAACTTCCGGGACAGGGGCTGCCTACACCTTC.

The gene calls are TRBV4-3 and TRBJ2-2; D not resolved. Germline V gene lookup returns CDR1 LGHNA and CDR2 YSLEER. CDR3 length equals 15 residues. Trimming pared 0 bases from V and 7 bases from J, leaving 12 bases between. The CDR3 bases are TGCGCCAGCAGCCAAGATGCAGTTGTATTCGGGGAGCTGTTTTTT. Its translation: CASSQDAVVFGELFF.

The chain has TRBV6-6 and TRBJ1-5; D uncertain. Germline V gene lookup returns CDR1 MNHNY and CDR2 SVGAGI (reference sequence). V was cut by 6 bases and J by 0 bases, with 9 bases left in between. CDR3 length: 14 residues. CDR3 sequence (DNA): TGTGCCAGCAGAAATTCGGTTAGCAATCAGCCCCAGCATTTT. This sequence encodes CASRNSVSNQPQHF.

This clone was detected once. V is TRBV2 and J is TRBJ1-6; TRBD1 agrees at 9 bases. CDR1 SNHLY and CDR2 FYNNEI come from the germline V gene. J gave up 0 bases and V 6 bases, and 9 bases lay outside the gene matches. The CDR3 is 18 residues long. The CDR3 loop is CASSITGGPNSYNSPLHF. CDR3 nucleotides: TGTGCCAGCAGCATTACAGGGGGCCCTAACTCCTATAATTCACCCCTCCACTTT. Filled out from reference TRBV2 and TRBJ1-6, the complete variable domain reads EPEVTQTPSHQVTQMGQEVILRCVPISNHLYFYWYRQILGQKVEFLVSFYNNEISEKSEIFDDQFSVERPDGSNFTLKIRSTKLEDSAMYFCASSITGGPNSYNSPLHFGNGTRLTVT.

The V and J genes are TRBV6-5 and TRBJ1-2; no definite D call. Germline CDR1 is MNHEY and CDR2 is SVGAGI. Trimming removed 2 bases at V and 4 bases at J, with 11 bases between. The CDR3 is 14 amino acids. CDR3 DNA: TGTGCCAGCAGTTACGAGCGGGGATTCTATGGCTACACCTTC. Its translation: CASSYERGFYGYTF.

CDR3 protein: CASSPHGDRVNEQFF. CDR3 DNA sequence: TGTGCCAGCAGCCCTCACGGGGACAGGGTTAATGAGCAGTTCTTC. The V gene is TRBV9, the J gene TRBJ2-1, with 9 bases aligning to TRBD1. The CDR3 spans 15 residues. Germline-derived CDR1 and CDR2 are SGDLS and YYNGEE. J lost 7 bases, V lost 4 bases, and 9 bases had no gene match.

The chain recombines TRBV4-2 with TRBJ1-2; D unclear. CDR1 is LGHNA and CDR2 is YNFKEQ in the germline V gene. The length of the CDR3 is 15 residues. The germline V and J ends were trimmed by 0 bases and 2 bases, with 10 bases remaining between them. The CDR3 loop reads CASSQELTVNYGYTF. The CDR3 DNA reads TGTGCCAGCAGCCAAGAATTAACAGTAAACTATGGCTACACCTTC.

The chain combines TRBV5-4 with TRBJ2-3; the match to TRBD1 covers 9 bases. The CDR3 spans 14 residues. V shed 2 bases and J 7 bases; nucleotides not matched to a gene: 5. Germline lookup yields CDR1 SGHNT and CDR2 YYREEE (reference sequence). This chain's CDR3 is CASSFRDRVYTQYF. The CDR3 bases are TGTGCCAGCAGCTTCCGGGACAGGGTTTATACGCAGTATTTT.

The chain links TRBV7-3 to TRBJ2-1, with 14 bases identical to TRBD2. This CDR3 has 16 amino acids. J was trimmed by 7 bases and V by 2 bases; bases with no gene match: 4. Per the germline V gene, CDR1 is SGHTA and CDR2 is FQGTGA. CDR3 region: CASSLVGTSGSNEQFF. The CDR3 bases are TGTGCCAGCAGCTTAGTCGGGACTAGCGGGAGTAATGAGCAGTTCTTC.

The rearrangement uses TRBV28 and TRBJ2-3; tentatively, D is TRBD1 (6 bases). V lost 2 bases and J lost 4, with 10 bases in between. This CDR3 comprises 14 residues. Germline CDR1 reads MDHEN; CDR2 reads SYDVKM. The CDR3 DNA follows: TGTGCCAGCAGTTTAATGGCAGGGGCAGATACGCAGTATTTT. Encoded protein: CASSLMAGADTQYF.

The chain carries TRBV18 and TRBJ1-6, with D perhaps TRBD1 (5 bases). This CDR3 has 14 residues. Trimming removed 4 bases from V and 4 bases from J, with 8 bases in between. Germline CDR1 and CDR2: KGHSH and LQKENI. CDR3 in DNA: TGTGCCAGCTCACAGGACAAATATAATTCACCCCTCCACTTT. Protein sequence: CASSQDKYNSPLHF.

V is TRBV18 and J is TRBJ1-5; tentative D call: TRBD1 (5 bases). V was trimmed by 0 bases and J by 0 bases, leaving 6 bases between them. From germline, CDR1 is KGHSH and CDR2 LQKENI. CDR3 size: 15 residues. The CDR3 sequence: CASSPPGLSNQPQHF. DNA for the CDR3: TGTGCCAGCTCACCACCGGGACTTAGCAATCAGCCCCAGCATTTT. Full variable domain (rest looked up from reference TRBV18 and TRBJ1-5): NAGVMQNPRHLVRRRGQEARLRCSPMKGHSHVYWYRQLPEEGLKFMVYLQKENIIDESGMPKERFSAEFPKEGPSILRIQQVVRGDSAAYFCASSPPGLSNQPQHFGDGTRLSIL.